This record concerns one T cell receptor beta chain sequence. Its antigen is still unknown. It has no much larger one-base neighbor in the sample; base qualities were not kept. The sample comes from a study of T cells in Graves' hyperthyroidism and ophthalmopathy (dated 2019 in TCRdb). A note on the overall study: Peripheral blood was collected at initial diagnosis, before any treatment. A discovery cohort of about 96 patients, approximately 45 with Graves' ophthalmopathy and about 60 with stable Graves' hyperthyroidism, was used to find distinguishing TCR V-J signatures. Prospective prediction of ophthalmopathy was tested in an independent validation cohort consisting of under 20 hyperthyroidism patients and over 15 patients who later progressed to ophthalmopathy. The approximately 97 discovery patients were randomly divided into training and test sets at a 7:3 ratio. In addition, the study compared T-cell repertoires in thyroid tissue and in blood from over 5 Graves' hyperthyroidism patients. Once sampling was done, hyperthyroidism patients were given methimazole at a starting dose of 30 mg daily, whereas ophthalmopathy patients were given high-dose intravenous methylprednisolone. The paper describes TCR Vbeta CDR3 sequencing of fewer than 150 peripheral blood samples, made up of about 41 ophthalmopathy patients, 70 to 75 hyperthyroidism patients and some 17 progressor patients. Summary of the overall study and its limitations: Ophthalmopathy was separated from stable hyperthyroidism by a 13 V-J signature model, with around 90% sensitivity and about 81% specificity obtained in cross-validation and 80%/75% obtained in testing. Most expanded thyroid clonotypes (frequency above 0.001) were also found in blood, which suggests that blood repertoires may mirror thyroid immune responses. In validation, the model predicted progression to ophthalmopathy a median of approximately 6.3 months before onset, with about 64% sensitivity and roughly 72% specificity. No statistical method was used to fix the sample size in advance, and group allocation was not hidden from the investigators.

TCR beta CDR3 regions were amplified from RNA transcripts. The TCR CDR3 was subjected to a first round of RT-PCR using the HTBI primer set and the Qiagen OneStep RT-PCR kit. The libraries were constructed in a second round of multiplex PCR and then size-selected and purified. Sequencing of the libraries was done on an Illumina HiSeq2000 using paired-end 100 bp reads. The source study handled its data this way. SOAPnuke was used to process the raw data, with reads discarded if the reads contained adapters or uncalled bases, had a mean Phred below 15, or lacked an exact constant-primer or identifier match. High-quality paired reads were merged using COPE v1.2.5, and each unique nucleotide sequence was defined as a clonotype. MiTCR v1.1 was used to align the clonotypes against IMGT TRBV, TRBD and TRBJ reference segments. The analysis was restricted to V-J combinations with a frequency above 0.0001, which together covered 99.2% of the repertoires. A TCS score was defined as the ratio of F50 (clonal expansion) to E x V (chaos), with BLOSUM62-based TCRdist applied between CDR3 peptides within each V-J. Welch's t-statistics and random forest reduced 500 to 650 V-J features to 13, which were used in a naive Bayes classifier (R e1071). TCRdb reanalyzed the raw reads on its own, using fastp at Q25 for trimming and MiXCR for clone calling, and kept in-frame beta chains. Rows merge per CDR3 protein into single entries with the most common DNA and genes. The V and J calls and clone size are TCRdb's, not the authors'. This sample holds under 600,000 distinct CDR3 sequences; more than 15% were observed only once. The biggest ten clones account for 2.5% to 4% of the sample.

A distance of 17 bases separates the germline ends of V and J, which lose 6 bases and 2 bases respectively. Reading the germline V gene gives CDR1 MDHEN and CDR2 SYDVKM. The CDR3 numbers 16 residues from cysteine through phenylalanine. Only the CDR3 DNA is retained, 48 bases long and in frame from the first base. Moderately to severely active disease, a Clinical Activity Score of at least 3, a NOSPECS grade of at least 4, and a duration under 3 months were present in ophthalmopathy patients. The study excluded patients with uncontrolled infections, other autoimmune diseases, pregnancy or lactation. Clinical symptoms, serum thyroxine and TRAb, thyroid ultrasound, and orbital computed tomography formed the basis for the diagnoses. Ficoll-Paque density gradient centrifugation was used to isolate PBMCs from 10 ml of fresh peripheral blood. Trizol reagent was used to extract total RNA, and RNA quality was then checked on an Agilent 2100 Bioanalyzer.

The TCR sequence derives from a woman aged 40-49 years with Graves' ophthalmopathy. Sequencing was done on a sample of blood. The chain uses TRBV28 and TRBJ1-5; TRBD1 could be the D gene, as 6 bases match. The DNA sequence is given as TGTGCCAGCAGCGCAAGGTGGGGGGCGGGCAATCAGCCCCAGCATTTT. This codes for CASSARWGAGNQPQHF.